This T cell receptor (beta chain) appears in the sequencing data of a study of T cell responses to AZD1222 COVID-19 vaccine. Study-level findings and limits: Spike-wide vaccine-associated CD4 TCRs dominated at 160-218 and 743-854. Targets within unmutated variant regions were reportedly found for nearly half of spike-specific TCRs.

TCRdb keeps only in-frame clones here, not all; method: immunoSEQ multiplex PCR. Of 120,000 to 150,000 clones listed, 90% are singletons. V gave up 1 base and J gave up 4 bases, with 10 bases separating them. The CDR3 extends over 14 amino acids. Germline-derived CDR1 and CDR2 are LGHDT and YNNKEL (reference sequence). Points on this clone: What it binds is not known.

The receptor's source is an adult in good health. The gene calls are TRBV3-1 (or the pseudogene TRBV3-2) and TRBJ1-2; no clear D gene. The sample here was peripheral blood, taken on day 0 of AZD1222 vaccination. The CDR3 DNA reads as TGTGCCAGCAGCCAAGGCAGGACCCTCTATGGCTACACCTTC. Residues: CASSQGRTLYGYTF.